A selection of T cell receptor beta chains follows, all from one sample in a study of CD8+CD57+ T cells in acquired aplastic anemia. TCRdb redid the calling of the reads with MiXCR, one entry per CDR3 protein. This sample yields about 180,000 distinct CDR3 sequences, of which about 44% are seen a single time; roughly 13% belongs to the top ten. Sequencing input: sorted CD4+, CD8+, or CD8+CD57+ T cells (not recorded which) from PBMCs. The source is a human donor with aplastic anemia. The CDR3 runs from the conserved cysteine through the conserved F or W. Each record gives: J gene, clone size, D gene, V gene, CDR3 DNA, CDR3 protein. A D gene is named only where the DNA matches it firmly. Some rows have no size entry. The others give once, few or many, or a class for an expanded clone.

TRBJ2-7,many,TRBD1,TRBV14,TGTGCCAGCAGCCAACTTTCATTCGTTCGGGACAGGAGGATTTACGAGCAGTACTTC,CASSQLSFVRDRRIYEQYF
TRBJ1-2,.,.,TRBV12-3/TRBV12-4,TGTGCCAGCAGTTTCGGGGGCAGGACTACTAGCTATGGCTACACCTTC,CASSFGGRTTSYGYTF
TRBJ2-3,.,TRBD1,TRBV24-1,TGTGCCACCTCCTCCCAACACCGACAGGGAAGGGGCACAGATACGCAGTATTTT,CATSSQHRQGRGTDTQYF
TRBJ2-4,.,.,TRBV11-2,TGTGCCAGCAGCCTCAGTGGGGGTGCCAAAAACATTCGGTACTTC,CASSLSGGAKNIRYF
TRBJ2-2,.,.,TRBV24-1,TGTGCCACCACCAGCACGGGACAGAACACCGGGGAGCTGTTTTTT,CATTSTGQNTGELFF
TRBJ2-5,.,TRBD2,TRBV2,TGTGCCAGCAGTGACATAGCGGGGGCCGGAGAGACCCAGTACTTC,CASSDIAGAGETQYF
TRBJ1-1,.,.,TRBV2,TGTGCCAGCAGTGAACGTGGGCTTGGCACTGAAGCTTTCTTT,CASSERGLGTEAFF
TRBJ2-2,many,.,TRBV5-1,TGCGCCAGCAGCGCTTTAATGAACACCGGGGAGCTGTTTTTT,CASSALMNTGELFF
TRBJ2-1,few,TRBD2,TRBV11-1,TGTGCCAGCGGTACTAGCGCCTTATACAATGAGCAGTTCTTC,CASGTSALYNEQFF
TRBJ1-2,many,TRBD1,TRBV19,TGTGCCAGTAGTGGGAGTCAGGGGGCGTCGGGCTACACCTTC,CASSGSQGASGYTF
TRBJ1-1,many,TRBD1,TRBV10-3,TGTGCCATCAGTGAGTCCTTGGGGACAGGCGCTTTCTTT,CAISESLGTGAFF
TRBJ2-5,.,TRBD2,TRBV7-9,TGTGCCAGCAGCATAGGGTCCGGGGGGCAAGAGACCCAGTACTTC,CASSIGSGGQETQYF
TRBJ2-1,.,TRBD1,TRBV25-1,TGTGCCAGCTCCGGGACAGGGGCATTTGACTCCTACAATGAGCAGTTCTTC,CASSGTGAFDSYNEQFF
TRBJ2-1,many,TRBD2,TRBV5-7,TGTGCCAGCAGCTTGGGACTAGCGGTTGGTAATGAGCAGTTCTTC,CASSLGLAVGNEQFF
TRBJ2-7,many,.,TRBV29-1,TGCAGCGTTGAGTCGGGGCCTACCTACGAGCAGTACTTC,CSVESGPTYEQYF
TRBJ1-6,many,.,TRBV3-1,TGTGCCAGCAGCCAAGAACCAATCTATAATTCACCCCTCCACTTT,CASSQEPIYNSPLHF
TRBJ2-7,.,TRBD2,TRBV5-5,TGTGCCAGCAGCCCGGCAGCGGGAGCTGGCTACGAGCAGTACTTC,CASSPAAGAGYEQYF
TRBJ1-6,.,.,TRBV7-9,TGTGCCAGCAGCCGAGGGGAGGGTTATTCACCCCTCCACTTT,CASSRGEGYSPLHF
TRBJ2-7,.,.,TRBV20-1,TGCAGTGCTAGTACACCTCCCTACGAGCAGTACTTC,CSASTPPYEQYF
TRBJ1-2,.,.,TRBV7-9,TGTGCCAGCAGCTACGCGGGGAACTATGGCTACACCTTC,CASSYAGNYGYTF
TRBJ1-1,.,.,TRBV7-2,TGTGCCAGCAGCTCAGCTAATTTCGCTAAAGCTTTCTTT,CASSSANFAKAFF
TRBJ1-4,.,.,TRBV20-1,TGCAGTGCTAGAGGCCCGGCTAATGAAAAACTGTTTTTT,CSARGPANEKLFF
TRBJ1-1,.,.,TRBV7-3,TGTGCCAGCAGCTTAAATGGGTGGGGCACTGAAGCTTTCTTT,CASSLNGWGTEAFF